This TCR beta chain was sequenced for a study of cytomegalovirus exposure and HLA in healthy donors. Study-wide results and limits: In a later analysis, around 18,000 TCR beta sequences were associated with HLA alleles at 0.05 false discovery rate.

About this clone itself: Its cognate antigen is unknown.

PCR was performed using 60 Vbeta and 13 Jbeta primers. Sequenced by immunoSEQ multiplex PCR; TCRdb stores in-frame clones only, minus some. The table records 150,000 to 200,000 clones, approximately 80% of them present only once. Per germline, CDR1 SGHTA and CDR2 FQGTGA. The CDR3 length is 16 residues. Trimming took 4 bases from V and 10 from J; bases not matched to a gene: 16. The receptor comes from a man between 18 and 29 years old in good health and CMV-seronegative. This chain uses TRBV7-3 with TRBJ2-1; 7 bases are a match to TRBD2. Source material: PBMCs. CDR3 sequence (DNA): TGTGCCAGCAGCTCTGTCGGAGGGAGGGCCTTGGGGGAGCAGTTCTTC. Its protein product is CASSSVGGRALGEQFF.